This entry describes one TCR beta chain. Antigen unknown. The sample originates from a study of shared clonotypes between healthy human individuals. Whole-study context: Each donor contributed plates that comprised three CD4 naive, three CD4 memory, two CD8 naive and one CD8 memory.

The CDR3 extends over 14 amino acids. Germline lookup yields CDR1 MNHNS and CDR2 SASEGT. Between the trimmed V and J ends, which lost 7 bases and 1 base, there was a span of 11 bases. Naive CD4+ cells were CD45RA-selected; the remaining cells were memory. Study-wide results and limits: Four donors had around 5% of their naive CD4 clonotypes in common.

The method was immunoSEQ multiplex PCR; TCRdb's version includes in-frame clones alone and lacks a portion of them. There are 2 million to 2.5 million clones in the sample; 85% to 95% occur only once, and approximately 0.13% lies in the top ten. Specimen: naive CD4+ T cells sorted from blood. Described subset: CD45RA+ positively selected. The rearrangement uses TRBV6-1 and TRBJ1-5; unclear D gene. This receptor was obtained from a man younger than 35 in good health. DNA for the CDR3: TGTGCCAGCAATAAAGACCGGAGCAATCAGCCCCAGCATTTT. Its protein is CASNKDRSNQPQHF.